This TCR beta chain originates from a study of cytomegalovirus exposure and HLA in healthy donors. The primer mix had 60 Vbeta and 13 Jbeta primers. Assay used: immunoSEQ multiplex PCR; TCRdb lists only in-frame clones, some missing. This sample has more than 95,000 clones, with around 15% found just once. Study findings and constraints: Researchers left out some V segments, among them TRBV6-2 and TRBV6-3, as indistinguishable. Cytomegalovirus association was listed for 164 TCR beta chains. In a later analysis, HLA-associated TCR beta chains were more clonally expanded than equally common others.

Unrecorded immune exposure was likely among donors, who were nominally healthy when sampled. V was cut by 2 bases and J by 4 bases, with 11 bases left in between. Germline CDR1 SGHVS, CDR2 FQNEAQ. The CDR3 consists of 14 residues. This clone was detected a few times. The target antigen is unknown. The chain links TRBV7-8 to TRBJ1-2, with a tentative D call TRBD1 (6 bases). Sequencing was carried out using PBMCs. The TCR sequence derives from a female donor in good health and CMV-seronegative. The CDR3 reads CASSLIGGAYGYTF. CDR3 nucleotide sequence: TGTGCCAGCAGCTTAATTGGGGGGGCCTATGGCTACACCTTC.